What follows are 27 T cell receptor beta chains derived from one specimen sequenced in a study of T-cell reconstitution after alpha-beta-depleted transplantation in children. For TCRbeta, the library was prepared with unique molecular identifiers. TCRdb reanalysed the PCR reads using MiXCR and keeps one entry per CDR3 protein. The data show some 340,000 distinct CDR3 sequences, with 10% seen just once and around 2.4% held by the top ten. Sequenced here: PBMCs from the stem cell graft donor, sampled from the stem cell graft. All receptors come from a human donor who donated a stem cell graft to a child with acute lymphoblastic leukemia.

There are a few counts of this clonotype. V gene TRBV20-1 combines with J gene TRBJ2-3, with a possible D match to TRBD1 (6 bases). Germline assignment: CDR1 DFQATT and CDR2 SNEGSKA (reference sequence). The CDR3 is made up of 16 amino acids. V was clipped by 6 bases and J by 1 base, with 20 bases between them. The chain's CDR3 is CSAPGEMTGGTDTQYF. The CDR3 DNA reads as TGCAGTGCCCCCGGGGAGATGACAGGAGGCACAGATACGCAGTATTTT.

This clonotype was detected only a few times. The V and J genes are TRBV11-1 and TRBJ2-1; 12 nucleotides agree with TRBD2. Germline CDR1 reads SGHAT; CDR2 reads FQDESV (reference sequence). CDR3 length: 17 residues. Trimming removed 6 bases from V and 7 bases from J; junction bases left unmatched: 13. CDR3 nucleotides: TGTGCCAGCAGACGGCTAGCGGGAGGGGTAGTGGTGAATGAGCAGTTCTTC. This gives the protein CASRRLAGGVVVNEQFF.

This clonotype was detected only a few times. This chain joins TRBV7-9 and TRBJ1-6; no clear D gene. Germline CDR1 and CDR2: SEHNR and FQNEAQ (reference sequence). The CDR3 is made up of 17 amino acids. V lost 4 bases and J lost 10, with 23 bases in between. The CDR3 region is CASSSPGGEPRYSPLHF. Written as DNA, the CDR3 is TGTGCCAGCAGCTCCCCCGGCGGGGAACCCCGGTACTCACCCCTCCACTTT.

This clonotype occurred many times. Its ends do not fully match the called genes, so a read error is possible. The J gene is TRBJ2-7, the V gene TRBV4-1; 10 bases map to TRBD2. This CDR3 is built from 16 residues. Germline lookup yields CDR1 MGHRA and CDR2 YSYEKL. The CDR3 loop reads CASSQDFDSSGRNRDF. The CDR3 coding sequence is TGCGCCAGCAGCCAAGACTTTGATAGTAGCGGGAGGAATCGGGACTTC.

The chain carries TRBV29-1 and TRBJ1-1, with a weak D call TRBD1 (6 bases). This CDR3 region has 13 residues. Germline CDR1 is SQVTM and CDR2 is ANQGSEA. The V gene lost 5 bases and the J gene lost 5 bases, with 15 bases spanning the gap. CDR3 coding DNA: TGCAGCGTTAATGGGGGGCGGGGAACTGAAGCTTTCTTT. It is translated as CSVNGGRGTEAFF.

This clonotype was recorded many times. V usage is TRBV28 and J usage is TRBJ2-7; 9 bases map to TRBD2. The CDR3 loop spans 12 amino acids. Unmatched junction bases numbered 8, after V lost 6 bases and J lost 11 bases. CDR1 and CDR2 from the germline V gene are MDHEN and SYDVKM. The CDR3 spells CASSSGTSKEYF. The CDR3 nucleotides read TGTGCCAGCAGCTCCGGGACTAGCAAGGAGTACTTC.

The chain recombines TRBV27 with TRBJ1-4, with D unclear. This CDR3 is built from 13 residues. Germline V gene sequence: CDR1 MNHEY, CDR2 SMNVEV (reference sequence). Trimming left V 7 bases short and J 0 bases short, with 6 bases between. In DNA, the CDR3 is TGTGCCAGCAAACCCGCAACTAATGAAAAACTGTTTTTT. It is translated as CASKPATNEKLFF.

The chain carries TRBV7-3 and TRBJ2-3; the D is unclear. This CDR3 is built from 17 residues. Germline CDR1 SGHTA, CDR2 FQGTGA. The V end was cut by 3 bases, the J end by 0 bases, with 16 bases between. This chain's CDR3 is CASSLVGPGRSTDTQYF. The CDR3, as DNA: TGTGCCAGCAGCTTGGTGGGTCCGGGCCGTAGCACAGATACGCAGTATTTT.

This clonotype occurred many times. V and J are TRBV6-1 and TRBJ2-5, with 9 bases matching TRBD1. Trimming removed 6 bases from V and 2 bases from J; junction bases left unmatched: 7. Germline CDR1 and CDR2: MNHNS and SASEGT. CDR3 length: 15 residues. CDR3 protein: CASRHRGRSQETQYF. CDR3 DNA: TGTGCCAGCAGGCACAGGGGGCGATCTCAAGAGACCCAGTACTTC.

This clonotype showed up just a few times. The chain joins TRBV6-2 or TRBV6-3 to TRBJ1-1, with a possible D match to TRBD1 (6 bases). The CDR3 length is 15 residues. Germline-derived CDR1 and CDR2 are MNHEY and SVGEGT. The germline V and J ends were trimmed by 4 bases and 5 bases, with 17 bases remaining between them. CDR3: CASSSPQGSETEAFF. The CDR3 bases are TGTGCCAGCAGTTCGCCTCAGGGGTCTGAGACTGAAGCTTTCTTT.

This rearrangement joins TRBV18 to TRBJ1-3; no clear D gene. The CDR3 contains 16 residues. V lost 2 bases and J lost 0, with 11 bases in between. CDR1 is KGHSH and CDR2 is LQKENI in the germline V gene. The chain's CDR3 is CASSPGRGLSGNTIYF. The CDR3, as DNA: TGTGCCAGCTCACCAGGCCGCGGCCTCTCTGGAAACACCATATATTTT.

This clonotype was observed a handful of times. The V and J genes are TRBV20-1 and TRBJ2-1, with unresolved D. V lost 5 bases to trimming and J lost 7 bases, with 9 bases between them. The CDR3 is 11 amino acids. Germline loops: CDR1 DFQATT, CDR2 SNEGSKA (reference sequence). In DNA, the CDR3 is TGCAGTGCTTGGGCACCGAATGAGCAGTTCTTC. Translating gives CSAWAPNEQFF.

The table lists this clonotype with a few counts. At one boundary the junction diverges from the germline segment, which might be a read error. V and J are TRBV6-2 or TRBV6-3 and TRBJ2-7; 7 bases align to TRBD1. The CDR3 spans 15 residues. Germline CDR1 MNHEY, CDR2 SVGEGT. The CDR3 protein is CASRYFDRVAYEQYF. DNA of the CDR3: TGTGCCAGCAGGTACTTCGACAGGGTGGCCTACGAGCAGTACTTC.

With respect to this clonotype: A read error may account for a junction end that differs from germline. The V gene is TRBV12-3 or TRBV12-4, the J gene TRBJ2-7; D is uncertain. The CDR3 is 13 amino acids. DNA of the CDR3: TGTGCCAGCACCAGTTACCCCTCCCACGAGCAGTACTTC. Protein: CASTSYPSHEQYF.

V and J are TRBV4-1 and TRBJ2-7, with D possibly TRBD2 on 6 matching bases. Germline V gene sequence: CDR1 MGHRA, CDR2 YSYEKL. The CDR3 totals 14 residues. The V gene lost 4 bases and the J gene lost 4 bases, with 14 bases spanning the gap. In nucleotides, the CDR3 is TGCGCCAGCAGCCTGGGACTGTCCCCTTACGAGCAGTACTTC. Its protein is CASSLGLSPYEQYF.

V is TRBV27 and J is TRBJ1-2, with 7 bases lining up with TRBD1. CDR3 length equals 15 residues. Looked up from germline, CDR1 is MNHEY and CDR2 is SMNVEV (reference sequence). V lost 3 bases to trimming and J lost 3 bases; unmatched junction nucleotides: 7. The CDR3 here is CASSFGQDSYYGYTF. The CDR3 region has the DNA TGTGCCAGCAGTTTCGGACAGGACTCCTACTATGGCTACACCTTC.

The chain links TRBV5-1 to TRBJ2-5; 10 positions agree with TRBD1. Germline loops: CDR1 SGHRS, CDR2 YFSETQ. This CDR3 spans 17 amino acids. V shed 1 base, J shed 2 bases, and the junction held 8 bases outside the gene matches. This CDR3 reads CASSLLGQGSPQETQYF. CDR3 coding DNA: TGCGCCAGCAGCTTGTTGGGACAGGGGAGTCCACAAGAGACCCAGTACTTC.

This clonotype appeared many times. The V and J genes are TRBV28 and TRBJ2-7, with TRBD1 matching 8 bases. The CDR3 loop spans 15 amino acids. The J segment lost 0 bases and the V segment lost 6 bases, leaving 7 bases of the junction unmatched. Germline V gene data show CDR1 as MDHEN and CDR2 as SYDVKM. The CDR3 nucleotides are TGTGCCAGCAGACCTGGGACAGGCCTCTCCTACGAGCAGTACTTC. Protein sequence: CASRPGTGLSYEQYF.

This clonotype was found many times. The V call is TRBV20-1, the J call TRBJ2-7; D is unresolved. The V and J ends lost 2 bases and 0 bases respectively, with 8 bases between them. Looked up from germline, CDR1 is DFQATT and CDR2 is SNEGSKA (reference sequence). CDR3 length: 13 amino acids. The CDR3 sequence: CSARQPDSYEQYF. As DNA, the CDR3 is TGCAGTGCTAGACAGCCGGACTCCTACGAGCAGTACTTC.

This clonotype was found many times. V and J are TRBV27 and TRBJ2-3, with 7 bases fitting TRBD2. V shed 6 bases, J shed 0 bases, and the junction held 3 bases outside the gene matches. The CDR3 consists of 14 residues. Germline V CDR1 and CDR2: MNHEY, SMNVEV (reference sequence). CDR3 coding DNA: TGTGCCAGCAGGAGCGGGACTAGCACAGATACGCAGTATTTT. This sequence encodes CASRSGTSTDTQYF.

This clonotype was recorded a few times. This chain uses TRBV6-1 with TRBJ2-1, with 10 bases matching TRBD2. The V gene end was trimmed by 7 bases and the J gene end by 8 bases; junction bases not matched to a gene: 11. CDR3 length: 15 residues. Germline CDR1 MNHNS, CDR2 SASEGT. The chain's CDR3 is CASTPPAGGPYEQFF. CDR3 in DNA: TGTGCCAGCACTCCCCCAGCGGGAGGGCCCTATGAGCAGTTCTTC.

This clonotype was recorded many times. Here the CDR3 DNA reads TGCGCCAGCAGCTTGGGAGGCCCCACAGATACGCAGTATTTT. Amino acids: CASSLGGPTDTQYF. This sequence joins TRBV5-1 and TRBJ2-3, with D uncertain. The CDR3 covers 14 residues. Deletions cut 0 bases from V and 2 bases from J, with 7 bases between. Germline lookup yields CDR1 SGHRS and CDR2 YFSETQ.

This clonotype was counted a few times. This chain links TRBV5-6 with TRBJ1-1, with a weak D call TRBD1 (5 bases). CDR1 is SGHDT, CDR2 YYEEEE, per germline. CDR3 size: 14 residues. Trimming took 2 bases from V and 5 from J, leaving 13 bases between them. The CDR3 coding sequence is TGTGCCAGCAGCTTCCTAACAGGCCGTACTGAAGCTTTCTTT. This codes for CASSFLTGRTEAFF.

The rearrangement links TRBV29-1 to TRBJ2-3; unclear D gene. Germline V gene lookup returns CDR1 SQVTM and CDR2 ANQGSEA. This CDR3 has 13 amino acids. Trimming left V 6 bases short and J 2 bases short, with 12 bases between. CDR3 loop: CSVFIVYTDTQYF. The CDR3 bases are TGCAGCGTCTTCATTGTTTACACAGATACGCAGTATTTT.

V gene TRBV6-2 or TRBV6-3 combines with J gene TRBJ1-3, with D possibly matching TRBD1 (6 bases). The CDR3 loop spans 15 amino acids. Germline CDR1 and CDR2: MNHEY and SVGEGT. Between the trimmed V and J ends, which lost 6 bases and 0 bases, there was a span of 12 bases. The CDR3 here is CASSRQAYSGNTIYF. As DNA, the CDR3 is TGTGCCAGCAGCCGACAGGCATACTCTGGAAACACCATATATTTT.

This clonotype was counted at least ten times. This chain joins TRBV5-1 and TRBJ1-5, with 8 bases matching TRBD1. The CDR3 contains 15 residues. The J segment lost 2 bases and the V segment lost 0 bases, leaving 1 base of the junction unmatched. From germline, CDR1 is SGHRS and CDR2 YFSETQ. CDR3 amino acids: CASSLAGQGNQPQHF. In DNA, the CDR3 is TGCGCCAGCAGCTTGGCGGGACAGGGCAATCAGCCCCAGCATTTT.

The chain carries TRBV7-9 and TRBJ2-7; D tentatively fits TRBD1 or TRBD2 (5 bases each). Germline CDR1 and CDR2: SEHNR and FQNEAQ (reference sequence). V was pared by 0 bases and J by 6 bases, with 15 bases between. The CDR3 runs 15 residues. Here the CDR3 DNA reads TGTGCCAGCAGCTTAGCCGGGACCACGGGATCCGAGCAGTACTTC. Protein sequence: CASSLAGTTGSEQYF.